This entry features one T cell receptor (beta chain) sequence. Methods used by the authors: Counts of nucleated cells, estimated from reference gene primer amplification, were obtained. TCRdb's table, derived via immunoSEQ multiplex PCR, lists solely in-frame clones and lacks some. For V, J and clone size, that table is used; D and trimming come from the DNA. Counted here are a few hundred thousand clones, 80% to 85% occurring once; the ten biggest clones make up roughly 3%. The source of the sample is a study of blood T cell repertoires in COVID-19. At the level of the study: There were acute and convalescent COVID-19 samples, and they came from the United States, Italy and Spain. T cells, B-cell-depleted T cells, or PBMCs supplied cDNA or gDNA.

The ends lost 9 bases at V and 2 bases at J; junction bases unmatched: 5. Germline CDR1 reads MDHEN; CDR2 reads SYDVKM. The CDR3 length is 15 residues. The sequencing sample was made of peripheral blood. This chain uses TRBV28 with TRBJ2-7, with 15 bases aligning to TRBD2. The TCR comes from a woman aged 25 to 39 who had recovered from COVID-19. This CDR3 reads CASHGLAGGTYEQYF. CDR3 DNA: TGTGCCAGTCACGGACTAGCGGGAGGGACCTACGAGCAGTACTTC.